Listed below are T cell receptor beta chains from one sample, sequenced in a study of T cell responses to AZD1222 COVID-19 vaccine. Produced via immunoSEQ multiplex PCR; TCRdb's table is partial and in-frame only. Of 95,000 to 100,000 clones in the sample, around 87% are singletons; the top ten hold about 9.4%. Sequences were derived from peripheral blood, sampled 28 days after the second AZD1222 dose. The source of these receptors is an adult who received the AZD1222 COVID-19 vaccine. Both conserved end residues are part of each CDR3. The D gene is left open where the match is weak. The size entry is marked missing in some rows and otherwise reads once, few, many or a size class.

clone size: NA
J gene: TRBJ1-4
D gene: TRBD1
CDR3 length: 13
V gene: TRBV2
CDR3 DNA: TGTGCCGACCAGAGGGACAGGGGTGAAAAACTGTTTTTT
CDR3 protein: CADQRDRGEKLFF

clone size: NA
J gene: TRBJ2-5
D gene: TRBD1
CDR3 length: 15
V gene: TRBV6-5
CDR3 DNA: TGTGCCAGCAGTTACCAGACAGGGGCACAAGAGACCCAGTACTTC
CDR3 protein: CASSYQTGAQETQYF

clone size: NA
J gene: TRBJ2-7
D gene: TRBD2
CDR3 length: 16
V gene: TRBV5-6
CDR3 DNA: TGTGCCAGCAGCAAGGGAACGACTAGCGGCTCCTACGAGCAGTACTTC
CDR3 protein: CASSKGTTSGSYEQYF

clone size: NA
J gene: TRBJ2-7
D gene: TRBD2
CDR3 length: 13
V gene: TRBV6-5
CDR3 DNA: TGTGCCAGCAGTCCCGCCGCGGGGGGTGAGCAGTACTTC
CDR3 protein: CASSPAAGGEQYF

clone size: few
J gene: TRBJ2-2
D gene: TRBD2
CDR3 length: 16
V gene: TRBV7-3
CDR3 DNA: TGTGCCAGCAGCTTGACTAGCGGGAGTCCCACCGGGGAGCTGTTTTTT
CDR3 protein: CASSLTSGSPTGELFF

clone size: NA
J gene: TRBJ2-7
D gene: NA
CDR3 length: 15
V gene: TRBV11-2
CDR3 DNA: TGTGCCAGCAGCACAGTAAGGGACATTACCTACGAGCAGTACTTC
CDR3 protein: CASSTVRDITYEQYF

clone size: NA
J gene: TRBJ1-2
D gene: NA
CDR3 length: 15
V gene: TRBV5-4
CDR3 DNA: TGTGCCAGCAGCTCGCCGGGGGGTTTGGACTATGGCTACACCTTC
CDR3 protein: CASSSPGGLDYGYTF

clone size: NA
J gene: TRBJ2-5
D gene: NA
CDR3 length: 14
V gene: TRBV18
CDR3 DNA: TGTGCCAGCTCACTCGGGACAACACAAGAGACCCAGTACTTC
CDR3 protein: CASSLGTTQETQYF

clone size: NA
J gene: TRBJ2-2
D gene: NA
CDR3 length: 13
V gene: TRBV2
CDR3 DNA: TGTGCCAGCAATCTACAGGGAACCGGGGAGCTGTTTTTT
CDR3 protein: CASNLQGTGELFF

clone size: few
J gene: TRBJ1-4
D gene: TRBD1
CDR3 length: 18
V gene: TRBV10-2
CDR3 DNA: TGCGCCAGCAGCGAACAAGGACAGGGGGCAGGGGCTAATGAAAAACTGTTTTTT
CDR3 protein: CASSEQGQGAGANEKLFF

clone size: NA
J gene: TRBJ2-7
D gene: TRBD2
CDR3 length: 13
V gene: TRBV19
CDR3 DNA: TGTGCCAGTAGTATTAGCGGGAGCCACGAGCAGTACTTC
CDR3 protein: CASSISGSHEQYF

clone size: NA
J gene: TRBJ1-2
D gene: NA
CDR3 length: 13
V gene: TRBV6-1
CDR3 DNA: TGTGCCAGCACTGGGTTAGCTAACTATGGCTACACCTTC
CDR3 protein: CASTGLANYGYTF

clone size: NA
J gene: TRBJ1-5
D gene: NA
CDR3 length: 16
V gene: TRBV3-1/TRBV3-2
CDR3 DNA: TGTGCCAGCAGCCAAGATTTAACAGGGCTAAATCAGCCCCAGCATTTT
CDR3 protein: CASSQDLTGLNQPQHF

clone size: NA
J gene: TRBJ2-2
D gene: NA
CDR3 length: 16
V gene: TRBV2
CDR3 DNA: TGTGCCAGCAGTGGGACACCGATTCTGAACACCGGGGAGCTGTTTTTT
CDR3 protein: CASSGTPILNTGELFF

clone size: NA
J gene: TRBJ1-2
D gene: NA
CDR3 length: 12
V gene: TRBV10-2
CDR3 DNA: TGCGCCAGCAGTGGAAGTGGCTATGGCTACACCTTC
CDR3 protein: CASSGSGYGYTF

clone size: NA
J gene: TRBJ2-2
D gene: TRBD1
CDR3 length: 15
V gene: TRBV5-4
CDR3 DNA: TGTGCCAGCAGCCTAGGACAGGGTACAGTCGGGGAGCTGTTTTTT
CDR3 protein: CASSLGQGTVGELFF

clone size: NA
J gene: TRBJ1-1
D gene: NA
CDR3 length: 15
V gene: TRBV5-1
CDR3 DNA: TGCGCCAGCAGCTTGGCCGGGAAACCGAACACTGAAGCTTTCTTT
CDR3 protein: CASSLAGKPNTEAFF